This T cell receptor (beta chain) was identified during a study of molecular identifiers for immune sequencing clone quantification. Naive CD8 T cells were sorted, and the gate applied was CD8+CD4-CCR7+CD45RA+. One entry per CDR3 protein results from TCRdb running MiXCR on the PCR reads. The sample contains 350,000 or so distinct CDR3 sequences, about 20% of which appear only once. This CDR3 spans 16 amino acids. The junction had 9 bases not matched to a gene; V was cut back by 2 bases and J by 5 bases. CDR1 is SGHRS, CDR2 YFSETQ, per germline. This clonotype was counted at least ten times. Its specificity is not known. Study findings and constraints: Clones above 20 RNA copies contained over 98% of effector molecules but under 1% of naive ones.

Material: naive CD8+ T cells from blood, with Jurkat cell RNA spiked in. The subset: FACS-sorted CD8+CD4-CCR7+CD45RA+ naive T cells. This receptor was obtained from a human donor in good health. Some libraries in this study had Jurkat cell RNA spiked in. The chain carries TRBV5-1 and TRBJ2-5; 10 nucleotides align to TRBD1. The CDR3 here is CASSLEDRGLLETQYF. CDR3 DNA sequence: TGCGCCAGCAGCTTAGAAGACAGGGGGCTGTTGGAGACCCAGTACTTC.